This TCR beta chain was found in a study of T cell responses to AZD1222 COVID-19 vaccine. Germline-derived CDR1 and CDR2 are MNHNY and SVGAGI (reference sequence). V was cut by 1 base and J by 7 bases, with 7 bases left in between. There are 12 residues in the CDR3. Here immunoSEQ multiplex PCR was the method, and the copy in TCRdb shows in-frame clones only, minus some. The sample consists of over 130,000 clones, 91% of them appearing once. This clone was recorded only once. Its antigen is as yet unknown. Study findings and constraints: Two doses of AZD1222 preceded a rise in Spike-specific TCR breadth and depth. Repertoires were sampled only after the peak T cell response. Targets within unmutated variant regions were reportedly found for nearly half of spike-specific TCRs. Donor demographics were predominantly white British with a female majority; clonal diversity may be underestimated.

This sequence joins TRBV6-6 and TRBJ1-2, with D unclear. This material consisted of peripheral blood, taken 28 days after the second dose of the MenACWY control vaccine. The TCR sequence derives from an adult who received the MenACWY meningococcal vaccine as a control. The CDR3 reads CASSYLTFGYTF. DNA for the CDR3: TGTGCCAGCAGTTACTTAACGTTTGGCTACACCTTC.